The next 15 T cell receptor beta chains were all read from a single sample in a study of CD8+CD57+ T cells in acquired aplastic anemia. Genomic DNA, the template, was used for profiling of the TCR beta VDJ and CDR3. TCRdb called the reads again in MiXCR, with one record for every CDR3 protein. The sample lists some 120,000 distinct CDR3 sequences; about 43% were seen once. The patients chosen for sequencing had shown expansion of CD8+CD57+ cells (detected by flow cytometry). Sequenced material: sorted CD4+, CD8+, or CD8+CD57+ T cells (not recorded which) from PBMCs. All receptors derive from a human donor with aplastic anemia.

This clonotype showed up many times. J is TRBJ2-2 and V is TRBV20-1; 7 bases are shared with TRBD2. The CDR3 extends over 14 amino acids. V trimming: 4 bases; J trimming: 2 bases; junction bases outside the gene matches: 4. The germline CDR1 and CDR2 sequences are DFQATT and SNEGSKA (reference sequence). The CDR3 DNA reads TGCAGTGCTACGACTAGCTCTAACACCGGGGAGCTGTTTTTT. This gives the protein CSATTSSNTGELFF.

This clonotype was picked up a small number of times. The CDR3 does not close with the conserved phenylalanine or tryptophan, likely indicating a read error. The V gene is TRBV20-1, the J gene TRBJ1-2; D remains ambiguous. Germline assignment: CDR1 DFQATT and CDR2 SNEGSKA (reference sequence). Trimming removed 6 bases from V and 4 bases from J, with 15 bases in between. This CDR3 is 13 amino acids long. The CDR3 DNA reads TGCAGTGCACCTAATCAGGATGCCTATGGCTACACCCTC. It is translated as CSAPNQDAYGYTL.

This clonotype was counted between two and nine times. CDR3 residues: CSARKARDSYNSPLHF. CDR3 in DNA: TGCAGTGCTAGGAAAGCCAGGGACTCCTATAATTCACCCCTCCACTTT. The chain carries TRBV20-1 and TRBJ1-6; a possible D gene is TRBD1 (5 bases). Trimming stripped 3 bases from V and 0 bases from J, with 12 bases between. The germline CDR1 and CDR2 sequences are DFQATT and SNEGSKA (reference sequence). This CDR3 region has 16 residues.

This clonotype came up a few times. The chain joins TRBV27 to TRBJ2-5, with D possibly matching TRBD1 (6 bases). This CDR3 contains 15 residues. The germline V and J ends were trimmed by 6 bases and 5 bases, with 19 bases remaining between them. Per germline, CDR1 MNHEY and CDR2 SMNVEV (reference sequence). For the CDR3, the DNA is TGTGCCAGCAGACCGACAGGTATACCGGGGGAGACCCAGTACTTC. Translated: CASRPTGIPGETQYF.

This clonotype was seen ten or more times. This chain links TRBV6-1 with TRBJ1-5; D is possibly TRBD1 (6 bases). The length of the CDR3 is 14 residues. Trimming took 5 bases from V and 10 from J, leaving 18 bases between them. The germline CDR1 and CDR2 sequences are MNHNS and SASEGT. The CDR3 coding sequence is TGTGCCAGCAGTAGACAGGTTCACGATAAACCCCAGCATTTT. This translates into CASSRQVHDKPQHF.

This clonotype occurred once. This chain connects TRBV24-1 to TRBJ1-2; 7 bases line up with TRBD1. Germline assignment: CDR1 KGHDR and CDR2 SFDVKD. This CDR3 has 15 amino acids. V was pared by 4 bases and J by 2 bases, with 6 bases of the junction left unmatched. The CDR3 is CATSELPQGNYGYTF. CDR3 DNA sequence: TGTGCCACCAGTGAGTTACCACAGGGGAACTATGGCTACACCTTC.

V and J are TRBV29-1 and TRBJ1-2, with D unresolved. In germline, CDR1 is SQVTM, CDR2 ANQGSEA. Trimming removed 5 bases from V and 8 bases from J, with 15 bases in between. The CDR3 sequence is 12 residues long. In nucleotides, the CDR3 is TGCAGCGTTACCCGGGGAGGACGAGGCTACACCTTC. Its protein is CSVTRGGRGYTF.

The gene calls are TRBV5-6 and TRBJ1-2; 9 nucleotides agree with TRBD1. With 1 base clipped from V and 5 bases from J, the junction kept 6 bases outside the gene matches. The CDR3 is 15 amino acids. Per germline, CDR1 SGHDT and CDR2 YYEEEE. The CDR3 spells CASSLSRDRDYGYTF. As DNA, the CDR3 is TGTGCCAGCAGCTTGTCTCGGGACAGGGATTATGGCTACACCTTC. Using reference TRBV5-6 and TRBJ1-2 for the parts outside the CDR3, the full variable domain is DAGVTQSPTHLIKTRGQQVTLRCSPKSGHDTVSWYQQALGQGPQFIFQYYEEEERQRGNFPDRFSGHQFPNYSSELNVNALLLGDSALYLCASSLSRDRDYGYTFGSGTRLTVV.

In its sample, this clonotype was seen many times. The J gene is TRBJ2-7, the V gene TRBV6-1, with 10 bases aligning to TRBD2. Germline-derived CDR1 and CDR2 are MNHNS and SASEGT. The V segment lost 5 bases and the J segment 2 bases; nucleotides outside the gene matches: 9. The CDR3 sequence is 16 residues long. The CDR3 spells CASSPIRLAGTYEQYF. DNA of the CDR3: TGTGCCAGCAGTCCGATCCGACTAGCGGGTACCTACGAGCAGTACTTC.

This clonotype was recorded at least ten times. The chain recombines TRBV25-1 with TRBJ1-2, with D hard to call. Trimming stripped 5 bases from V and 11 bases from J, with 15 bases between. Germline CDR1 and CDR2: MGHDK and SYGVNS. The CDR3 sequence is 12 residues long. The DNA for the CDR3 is TGTGCCAGCAGTCGGGCAGCACTCCCATACACCTTC. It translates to CASSRAALPYTF.

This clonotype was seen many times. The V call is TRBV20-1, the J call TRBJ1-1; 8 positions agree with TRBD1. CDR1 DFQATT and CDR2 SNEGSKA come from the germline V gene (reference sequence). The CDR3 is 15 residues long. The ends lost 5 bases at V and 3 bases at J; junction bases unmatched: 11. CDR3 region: CSARSGGGSDTEAFF. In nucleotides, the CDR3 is TGCAGTGCTCGATCAGGGGGCGGGAGCGACACTGAAGCTTTCTTT.

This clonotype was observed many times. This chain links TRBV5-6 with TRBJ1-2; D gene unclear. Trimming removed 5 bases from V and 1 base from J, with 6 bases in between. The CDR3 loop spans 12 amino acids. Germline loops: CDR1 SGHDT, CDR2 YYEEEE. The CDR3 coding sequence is TGTGCCAGCAGGTCAGATAACTATGGCTACACCTTC. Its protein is CASRSDNYGYTF.

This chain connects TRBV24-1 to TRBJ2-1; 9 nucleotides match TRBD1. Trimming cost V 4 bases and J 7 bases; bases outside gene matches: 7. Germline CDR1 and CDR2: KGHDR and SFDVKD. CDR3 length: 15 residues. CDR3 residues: CATSEGTGYYNEQFF. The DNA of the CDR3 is TGTGCCACCAGTGAGGGGACAGGGTATTATAATGAGCAGTTCTTC.

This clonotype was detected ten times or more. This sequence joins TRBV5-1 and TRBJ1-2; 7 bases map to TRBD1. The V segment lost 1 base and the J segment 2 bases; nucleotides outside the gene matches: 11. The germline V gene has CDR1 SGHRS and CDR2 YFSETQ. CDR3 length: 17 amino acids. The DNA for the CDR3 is TGCGCCAGCAGCTTGTTGGGGACAGACCAGGGGAACTATGGCTACACCTTC. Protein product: CASSLLGTDQGNYGYTF.

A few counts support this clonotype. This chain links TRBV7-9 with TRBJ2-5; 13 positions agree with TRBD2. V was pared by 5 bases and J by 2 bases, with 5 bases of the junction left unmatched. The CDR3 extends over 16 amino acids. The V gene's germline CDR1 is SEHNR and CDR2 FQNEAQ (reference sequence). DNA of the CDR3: TGTGCCAGCAGCACTAGCGGGGGGGCGGAGCAAGAGACCCAGTACTTC. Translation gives CASSTSGGAEQETQYF.